This T cell receptor (beta chain) was identified during a study of CD8+CD57+ T cells in acquired aplastic anemia. For the study at large: Average DNA yield from sorted CD4+ and CD8+ cells was around 3.2 ug. Where healthy donors were concerned, CD4+ cells averaged approximately 10 million reads.

This clonotype was recorded many times. Its target is not known. Just one base apart from a much larger clone, this may be a read error. The study profiled TCR beta VDJ and CDR3 using genomic DNA as template. TCRdb re-analysed the reads in MiXCR, keeping a single row per CDR3 protein. This table has about 190,000 distinct CDR3 sequences, roughly half appearing once. Study results and caveats: Found in both controls and patients were some 31 CD8+ CDR3 sequences.

The CDR3 length is 12 residues. The chain couples TRBV12-3 or TRBV12-4 to TRBJ1-6; a possible D gene is TRBD1 (6 bases). The source is a human donor in good health, serving as a control. Input material: sorted CD4+, CD8+, or CD8+CD57+ T cells (not recorded which) from PBMCs. The CDR3 sequence: CASRWTDSPPHF. The DNA of the CDR3 is TGTGCCAGCAGATGGACAGATTCACCCCCCCACTTT.